This note documents a single T cell receptor (beta chain) sequence. TCR beta libraries used about 2 micrograms of DNA from cryopreserved PBMCs. The ends were cut back, 5 bases at V and 4 bases at J, with 17 bases in the middle. The germline V gene has CDR1 LGHNT and CDR2 FRNRAP. This CDR3 contains 16 residues. The data derive from a study of cytotoxic CD8 clonotypes in ibrutinib-treated CLL. Study in general: The study included 11 relapsed/refractory and around 16 treatment-naive patients; roughly 17 had IGHV unmutated disease.

Only in-frame clones appear in the TCRdb table, and some are missing; sequencing was by immunoSEQ multiplex PCR. The sample has some 290,000 clones, about 80% seen once. Sequencing was performed on PBMCs, taken before ibrutinib treatment. The chain carries TRBV12-5 and TRBJ2-2, with a possible D match to TRBD1 (5 bases). The source is a human donor with chronic lymphocytic leukemia. The CDR3 reads CASGDGARVTTGELFF. CDR3 DNA sequence: TGTGCTAGTGGTGATGGGGCCAGGGTCACCACCGGGGAGCTGTTTTTT.